This T cell receptor beta chain stems from a study of OX40 agonist ivuxolimab in advanced cancers. Regarding the complete study: Ivuxolimab was an agonistic, fully human IgG2 monoclonal antibody directed against OX40 (CD134), a costimulatory receptor. A male proportion of roughly 85% and a mean age of 60 years, ranging from roughly 20 to 80, were recorded for the dose-escalation cohort. Intravenous ivuxolimab was administered to patients every 2 weeks at six dose levels: 0.01, 0.1, 0.3, 1.5, 3 and 10 mg/kg. Of the roughly 50 dose-escalation patients, hepatocellular carcinoma was present in roughly 19, melanoma in around 15, renal cell carcinoma in 9 and head and neck cancer in 9. Partial responses occurred in three dose-escalation patients: two with cutaneous melanoma and one with hepatocellular carcinoma. Patients were allowed to have had prior anti-PD-1, anti-PD-L1 or anti-CTLA-4 therapy, and approximately 40% of the dose-escalation patients had previously received checkpoint inhibitors. The paper describes the monotherapy dose-escalation part (N of about 47 patients) of the phase I trial of ivuxolimab. Peripheral TCRbeta sequencing was intended to test whether TCR sequence diversity was altered and clonal T-cell expansion was caused by ivuxolimab. The research as a whole found: Which antigens the clonally expanded peripheral T cells were specific for was not determined. In the 0.1-3.0 mg/kg groups, partial responders had among the lowest normalized peripheral clonal expansion, particularly in CD8+ T cells. After ivuxolimab, CD8+ T cells had more expanded clones than CD4+ T cells on average. Clonal expansion of both CD4+ and CD8+ blood T cells was observed from baseline to week 6 at doses 0.1 to 3.0 mg/kg. Low levels of normalized T-cell clonal expansion were also shown by some nonresponding patients.

Details on this clone: The target of this receptor is not known. No much larger clone is present one base from it, and per-base qualities are unavailable.

Genomic DNA was isolated from the sorted cells so that the TCRbeta CDR3 region could be sequenced. The immunoSEQ Assay was used to sequence the TCRbeta CDR3 regions. TCRdb carries this immuneACCESS record with in-frame sequences only. Its versions omit some clonotypes, under half of them owing to an unresolved V gene in the studies checked, with the rest unexplained. The sample includes over 55,000 clones, with 84% observed a single time. 2.4% of the sample belongs to the ten largest clones. Patients with autoimmune disease history or receiving systemic immunosuppression were excluded from the trial. Peripheral blood for TCR sequencing was collected from all dose cohorts at baseline, on cycle 4 day 1, and on cycle 7 day 1. Samples were obtained from an open-label, multicenter, first-in-human phase I dose-escalation trial of ivuxolimab. The trial enrolled adults with locally advanced or metastatic head and neck squamous cell, hepatocellular, melanoma or renal cell carcinoma. Before TCR sequencing, CD4+ T cells and CD8+ T cells from peripheral blood were sorted into separate populations.

CDR1 and CDR2 (SNHLY, FYNNEI) derive from the germline V gene. After removal of 3 bases from V and 6 bases from J, the junction retains 8 bases not matched to a gene. Inclusive of the bounding cysteine and phenylalanine, the CDR3 is 15 residues long. Only the CDR3 part of the read is kept: 45 bases, read in frame from the first base. The receptor was isolated from an adult with an advanced solid tumor such as melanoma, head and neck, liver or kidney cancer. This specimen consisted of CD4+ or CD8+ T cells sorted from blood, obtained in a trial of the OX40 agonist ivuxolimab. Recombination linked TRBV2 to TRBJ1-5; 7 bases in the middle match TRBD1. DNA sequence: TGTGCCAGCAGTGACAGACAGGGTGTCACTCAGCCCCAGCATTTT. This codes for CASSDRQGVTQPQHF.